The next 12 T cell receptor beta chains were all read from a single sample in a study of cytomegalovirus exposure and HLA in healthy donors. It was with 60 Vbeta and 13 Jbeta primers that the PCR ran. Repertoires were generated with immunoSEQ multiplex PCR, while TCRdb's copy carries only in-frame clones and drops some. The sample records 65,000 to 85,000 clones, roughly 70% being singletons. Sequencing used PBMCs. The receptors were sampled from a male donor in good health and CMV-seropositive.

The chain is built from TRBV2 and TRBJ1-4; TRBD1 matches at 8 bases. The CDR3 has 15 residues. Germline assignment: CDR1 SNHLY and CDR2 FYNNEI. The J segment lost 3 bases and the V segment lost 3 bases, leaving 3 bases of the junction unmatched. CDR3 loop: CASSEPGQANEKLFF. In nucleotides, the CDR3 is TGTGCCAGCAGTGAGCCGGGACAGGCTAATGAAAAACTGTTTTTT. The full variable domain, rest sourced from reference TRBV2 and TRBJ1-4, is EPEVTQTPSHQVTQMGQEVILRCVPISNHLYFYWYRQILGQKVEFLVSFYNNEISEKSEIFDDQFSVERPDGSNFTLKIRSTKLEDSAMYFCASSEPGQANEKLFFGSGTQLSVL.

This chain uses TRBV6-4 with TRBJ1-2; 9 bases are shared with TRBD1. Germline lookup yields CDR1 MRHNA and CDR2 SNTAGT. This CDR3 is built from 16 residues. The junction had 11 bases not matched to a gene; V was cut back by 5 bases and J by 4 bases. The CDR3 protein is CASSPQGQGTSYGYTF. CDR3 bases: TGTGCCAGCAGTCCCCAGGGACAGGGAACATCCTATGGCTACACCTTC.

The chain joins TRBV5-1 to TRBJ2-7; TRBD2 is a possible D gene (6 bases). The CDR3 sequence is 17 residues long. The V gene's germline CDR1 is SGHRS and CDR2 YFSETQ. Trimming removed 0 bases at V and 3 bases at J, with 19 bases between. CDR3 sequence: CASSLGGVGRGVYEQYF. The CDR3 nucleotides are TGCGCCAGCAGCTTGGGGGGGGTCGGGAGAGGGGTCTACGAGCAGTACTTC.

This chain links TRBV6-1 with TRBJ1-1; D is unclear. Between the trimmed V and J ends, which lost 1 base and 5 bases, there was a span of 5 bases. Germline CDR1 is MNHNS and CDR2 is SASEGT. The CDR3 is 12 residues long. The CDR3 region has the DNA TGTGCCAGCAGTGAAGGGAGAACTGAAGCTTTCTTT. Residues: CASSEGRTEAFF.

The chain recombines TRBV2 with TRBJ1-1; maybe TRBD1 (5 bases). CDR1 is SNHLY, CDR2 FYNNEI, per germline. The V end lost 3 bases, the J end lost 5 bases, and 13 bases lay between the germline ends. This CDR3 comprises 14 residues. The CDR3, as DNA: TGTGCCAGCAGTGAGGATGGGGCGCGGACTGAAGCTTTCTTT. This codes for CASSEDGARTEAFF.

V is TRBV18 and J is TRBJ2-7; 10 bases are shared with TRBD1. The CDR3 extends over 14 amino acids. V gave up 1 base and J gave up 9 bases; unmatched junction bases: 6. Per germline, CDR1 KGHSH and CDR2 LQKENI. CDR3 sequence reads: CASSPQGQGGGQYF. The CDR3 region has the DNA TGTGCCAGCTCACCACAAGGACAGGGGGGCGGGCAGTACTTC.

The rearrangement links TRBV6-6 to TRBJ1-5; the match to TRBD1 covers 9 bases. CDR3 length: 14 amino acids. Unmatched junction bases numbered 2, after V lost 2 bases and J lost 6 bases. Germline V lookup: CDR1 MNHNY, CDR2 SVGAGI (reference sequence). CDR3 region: CASSYDRGSQPQHF. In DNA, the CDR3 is TGTGCCAGCAGTTACGACAGGGGGAGTCAGCCCCAGCATTTT.

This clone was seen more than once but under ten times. The CDR3 is CASRSREGWDTQYF. CDR3 DNA sequence: TGTGCCAGCCGGTCGCGGGAGGGATGGGATACGCAGTATTTT. The chain links TRBV6-5 to TRBJ2-3; 9 positions agree with TRBD2. CDR1 MNHEY and CDR2 SVGAGI come from the germline V gene. The CDR3 spans 14 residues. V gave up 8 bases and J gave up 6 bases; unmatched junction bases: 9.

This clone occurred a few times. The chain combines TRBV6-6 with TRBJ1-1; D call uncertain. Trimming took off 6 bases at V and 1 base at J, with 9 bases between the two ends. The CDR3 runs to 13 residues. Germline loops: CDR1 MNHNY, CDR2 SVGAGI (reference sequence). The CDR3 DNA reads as TGTGCCAGCAGGCCAACGAGGAACACTGAAGCTTTCTTT. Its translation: CASRPTRNTEAFF.

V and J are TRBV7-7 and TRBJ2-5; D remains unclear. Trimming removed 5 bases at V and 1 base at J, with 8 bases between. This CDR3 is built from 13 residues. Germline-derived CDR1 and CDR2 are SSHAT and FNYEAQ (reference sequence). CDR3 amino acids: CASSPRFQETQYF. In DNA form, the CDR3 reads TGTGCCAGCAGCCCTCGGTTCCAAGAGACCCAGTACTTC.

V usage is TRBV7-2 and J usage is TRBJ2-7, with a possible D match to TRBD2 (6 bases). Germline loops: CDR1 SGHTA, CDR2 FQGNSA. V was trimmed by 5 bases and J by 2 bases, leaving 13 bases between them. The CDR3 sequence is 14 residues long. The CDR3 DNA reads TGTGCCAGCAGCCCGGGACTCCGCCCCTACGAGCAGTACTTC. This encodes CASSPGLRPYEQYF.

The CDR3 is CASSYLTGHGELFF. The CDR3 DNA is TGTGCCAGCAGTTACTTAACAGGGCATGGGGAGCTGTTTTTT. The rearrangement joins TRBV6-5 to TRBJ2-2, with D possibly being TRBD1 (6 bases). The germline V and J ends were trimmed by 1 base and 8 bases, with 11 bases remaining between them. The germline gives CDR1 MNHEY, CDR2 SVGAGI. CDR3 length: 14 residues.